A single sample gave rise to the 23 T cell receptor beta chains below, sequenced in a study of CD8+CD57+ T cells in acquired aplastic anemia. Individuals selected for sequencing had exhibited CD8+CD57+ cell expansion on flow cytometry. Both TCR beta VDJ combination and CDR3 sequence profiling were carried out. Genomic DNA was the template for this profiling. TCRdb fed the reads into MiXCR, producing one record per CDR3 protein. The sample includes 210,000 or so distinct CDR3 sequences, about half seen only once; the top ten take approximately 20%. The sample consisted of sorted CD4+, CD8+, or CD8+CD57+ T cells (not recorded which) from PBMCs. Source of these receptors: a human donor with aplastic anemia.

V and J are TRBV24-1 and TRBJ2-3; 14 bases match TRBD2. CDR1 is KGHDR, CDR2 SFDVKD, per germline. V lost 2 bases to trimming and J lost 3 bases; unmatched junction nucleotides: 9. This CDR3 region has 19 residues. CDR3 loop: CATSDWGGLAGVVTDTQYF. Written as DNA, the CDR3 is TGTGCCACCAGTGATTGGGGGGGACTAGCGGGGGTGGTTACAGATACGCAGTATTTT.

Ten or more counts support this clonotype. The chain combines TRBV15 with TRBJ2-1; a weak D match, TRBD2 (6 bases). The CDR3 length is 17 residues. V gave up 1 base and J gave up 4 bases, with 17 bases separating them. CDR1 LNHNV and CDR2 YYDKDF come from the germline V gene (reference sequence). The CDR3 DNA reads as TGTGCCACCAGCAGAGCCCCCTCTAGCGCGGATTACAATGAGCAGTTCTTC. Translating gives CATSRAPSSADYNEQFF.

This clonotype was seen repeatedly, ten times or more. The J gene is TRBJ2-7, the V gene TRBV5-6; D is ambiguous. V was shortened by 0 bases and J by 4 bases, with 17 bases between the two germline ends. The CDR3 contains 16 residues. Germline V gene data show CDR1 as SGHDT and CDR2 as YYEEEE. The CDR3 is CASSLAWTGKKYEQYF. In DNA form, the CDR3 reads TGTGCCAGCAGCTTGGCCTGGACGGGCAAAAAATACGAGCAGTACTTC.

The chain is built from TRBV24-1 and TRBJ2-1, with 8 bases matching TRBD2. The germline gives CDR1 KGHDR, CDR2 SFDVKD. This CDR3 contains 14 residues. V lost 8 bases and J lost 7; bases outside the gene matches: 9. CDR3 coding DNA: TGTGCCACCACTACTAGCGGAAGTGGTAATGAGCAGTTCTTC. As protein: CATTTSGSGNEQFF.

This clonotype was seen at least ten times. The V and J genes are TRBV9 and TRBJ1-1; D gene unclear. Germline V gene sequence: CDR1 SGDLS, CDR2 YYNGEE. V lost 2 bases and J lost 0, with 5 bases in between. The CDR3 runs to 13 residues. CDR3 loop: CASSVRLNTEAFF. For the CDR3, the DNA is TGTGCCAGCAGCGTCCGGTTGAACACTGAAGCTTTCTTT.

This clonotype was counted once. The chain has TRBV5-1 and TRBJ1-2; 7 bases fit TRBD1. Per germline, CDR1 SGHRS and CDR2 YFSETQ. The CDR3 spans 15 residues. V trimming: 2 bases; J trimming: 4 bases; junction bases outside the gene matches: 8. This CDR3 reads CASSFGGDRVYGYTF. The CDR3 DNA is TGCGCCAGCAGCTTCGGTGGAGACAGGGTCTATGGCTACACCTTC.

This clonotype was seen many times. The gene calls are TRBV28 and TRBJ1-2, with 7 bases lining up with TRBD1. The trim removed 4 bases at V and 10 bases at J, leaving 9 bases unmatched. This CDR3 has 13 residues. The V gene's germline CDR1 is MDHEN and CDR2 SYDVKM. This chain's CDR3 is CASSSHGTAFYTF. As DNA, the CDR3 is TGTGCCAGCAGTTCACACGGGACAGCCTTCTACACCTTC.

This clonotype appeared many times. CDR3 protein: CSALRGGANTEAFF. The CDR3, as DNA: TGCAGTGCTCTTAGGGGCGGGGCGAACACTGAAGCTTTCTTT. V and J are TRBV20-1 and TRBJ1-1, with D perhaps matching TRBD1 (5 bases). CDR1 is DFQATT and CDR2 is SNEGSKA in the germline V gene (reference sequence). This CDR3 region has 14 residues. The ends were cut back, 5 bases at V and 1 base at J, with 14 bases in the middle.

The rearrangement links TRBV6-5 to TRBJ1-6, with 7 bases fitting TRBD1. The ends lost 5 bases at V and 5 bases at J; junction bases unmatched: 12. The CDR3 runs to 17 residues. Germline-derived CDR1 and CDR2 are MNHEY and SVGAGI. CDR3: CASSPPPQGGDNSPLHF. The CDR3 bases are TGTGCCAGCAGTCCACCCCCCCAGGGGGGTGATAATTCACCCCTCCACTTT.

The rearrangement uses TRBV20-1 and TRBJ1-5; D uncertain. CDR3 size: 15 residues. Germline loops: CDR1 DFQATT, CDR2 SNEGSKA (reference sequence). Deletions cut 1 base from V and 1 base from J, with 11 bases between. The CDR3 is CSARGRERSNQPQHF. In nucleotides, the CDR3 is TGCAGTGCTAGAGGGAGGGAAAGAAGCAATCAGCCCCAGCATTTT.

In this sample, this clonotype turned up a few times. The chain recombines TRBV3-1 with TRBJ2-2; maybe TRBD2 (5 bases). V was trimmed by 0 bases and J by 6 bases, leaving 11 bases between them. CDR1 is LGHDT, CDR2 YNNKEL, per germline (reference sequence). CDR3 size: 15 residues. The CDR3 coding sequence is TGTGCCAGCAGCCAAGAGCACGGGGAATCCGGGGAGCTGTTTTTT. Its protein is CASSQEHGESGELFF. Filled out from reference TRBV3-1 and TRBJ2-2, the complete variable domain reads DTAVSQTPKYLVTQMGNDKSIKCEQNLGHDTMYWYKQDSKKFLKIMFSYNNKELIINETVPNRFSPKSPDKAHLNLHINSLELGDSAVYFCASSQEHGESGELFFGEGSRLTVL.

The J gene is TRBJ2-5, the V gene TRBV12-3 or TRBV12-4; maybe TRBD2 (5 bases). With 5 bases removed from V and 3 bases from J, the gap between germline ends came to 13 bases. This CDR3 region has 14 residues. As DNA, the CDR3 is TGTGCCAGCAGTCAGACGGAGGTGGAAGAGACCCAGTACTTC. Protein product: CASSQTEVEETQYF.

The V gene is TRBV24-1, the J gene TRBJ2-1; D gene unclear. The CDR3 sequence is 12 residues long. The germline gives CDR1 KGHDR, CDR2 SFDVKD. Trimming left V 8 bases short and J 9 bases short, with 13 bases between. DNA for the CDR3: TGTGCCACCACCAAACAAGACGGTGAGCAGTTCTTC. Protein sequence: CATTKQDGEQFF.

The chain has TRBV29-1 and TRBJ2-7; 14 bases align to TRBD2. The J call is doubtful: the DNA matches TRBJ2-1 better. This CDR3 has 14 residues. CDR1 and CDR2 from the germline V gene are SQVTM and ANQGSEA. CDR3 nucleotides: TGCAGCGCCCGGACTAGCGGGGGGAACAATGAGCAGTTCTTC. Translation gives CSARTSGGNNEQFF.

The sample holds many counts of this clonotype. The chain is built from TRBV7-9 and TRBJ2-7; maybe TRBD1 (6 bases). Per germline, CDR1 SEHNR and CDR2 FQNEAQ (reference sequence). This CDR3 is built from 14 residues. Trimming pared 5 bases from V and 0 bases from J, leaving 11 bases between. The CDR3 DNA follows: TGTGCCAGCAGCCCGAGGGACAACTCCTACGAGCAGTACTTC. Protein product: CASSPRDNSYEQYF.

The chain combines TRBV6-2 or TRBV6-3 with TRBJ1-1; tentative D call: TRBD1 (6 bases). Trimming took off 6 bases at V and 1 base at J, with 15 bases between the two ends. Germline V gene sequence: CDR1 MNHEY, CDR2 SVGEGT. The CDR3 sequence is 15 residues long. CDR3 in amino acids: CASSQSGQQNTEAFF. The CDR3 region has the DNA TGTGCCAGCAGCCAATCGGGACAACAGAACACTGAAGCTTTCTTT.

This clonotype appeared many times. V usage is TRBV7-2 and J usage is TRBJ2-1, with a tentative D call TRBD2 (7 bases). Germline-derived CDR1 and CDR2 are SGHTA and FQGNSA. The CDR3 extends over 17 amino acids. Trimming pared 4 bases from V and 10 bases from J, leaving 26 bases between. This CDR3 reads CASSSRVGFGGLREQFF. For the CDR3, the DNA is TGTGCCAGCAGCTCCCGGGTCGGGTTCGGGGGGCTGCGGGAGCAGTTCTTC.

This clonotype was detected ten times or more. This sequence joins TRBV12-3 or TRBV12-4 and TRBJ2-6, with D uncertain. Deletions cut 5 bases from V and 0 bases from J, with 14 bases between. CDR3 length equals 17 residues. The CDR3 reads CASSPGHHVSGANVLTF. As DNA, the CDR3 is TGTGCCAGCAGTCCCGGGCACCACGTCTCTGGGGCCAACGTCCTGACTTTC.

V is TRBV11-2 and J is TRBJ1-2; TRBD1 is a possible D gene (5 bases). V lost 5 bases and J 5 bases, leaving 18 bases between the germline ends. The CDR3 sequence is 15 residues long. Looked up from germline, CDR1 is SGHAT and CDR2 is FQNNGV. In DNA, the CDR3 is TGTGCCAGCAGCGCGCGGGGGGGTTCGGGATATGGCTACACCTTC. It specifies CASSARGGSGYGYTF.

Turning to this clonotype: This may arise from a read error, as a much more abundant clone is one base away. The DNA of the CDR3 is TGTGCCAGCAGGGGCGTCGGAGGTAGTCGGAGCTACACCTTC. Translated: CASRGVGGSRSYTF. V and J are TRBV6-1 and TRBJ1-2; D gene unclear. Germline CDR1 MNHNS, CDR2 SASEGT. The CDR3 contains 14 residues. The V end was cut by 6 bases, the J end by 9 bases, with 20 bases between.

The CDR3 sequence is CATSRADTLRSGANVLTF. The CDR3 nucleotides read TGTGCCACCAGCAGAGCAGACACCTTGAGGTCTGGGGCCAACGTCCTGACTTTC. The rearrangement uses TRBV15 and TRBJ2-6; D remains ambiguous. The V end lost 1 base, the J end lost 1 base, and 14 bases lay between the germline ends. The CDR3 covers 18 residues. CDR1 LNHNV and CDR2 YYDKDF come from the germline V gene (reference sequence).

This chain links TRBV5-1 with TRBJ2-7; D is perhaps TRBD1 (6 bases). V lost 5 bases and J lost 7, with 10 bases in between. Germline V gives CDR1 SGHRS, CDR2 YFSETQ. CDR3 length equals 11 residues. CDR3 residues: CASRGDREQYF. Written as DNA, the CDR3 is TGCGCCAGCAGGGGAGACAGGGAGCAGTACTTC.

This clonotype was recorded at least ten times. V usage is TRBV7-2 and J usage is TRBJ1-3, with D perhaps TRBD1 (5 bases). The length of the CDR3 is 13 residues. Per the germline V gene, CDR1 is SGHTA and CDR2 is FQGNSA. V lost 5 bases and J 2 bases, leaving 7 bases between the germline ends. In DNA, the CDR3 is TGTGCCAGCAGCGTAGGGGCTGGAAACACCATATATTTT. This gives the protein CASSVGAGNTIYF.